This T cell receptor (beta chain) stems from a study of regulatory T cells in long-lasting Graves disease. Study-level findings and limits: Persistent cases of Graves' showed reduced TCR diversity relative to newly diagnosed patients. Newly diagnosed patients shared about 950 public clonotypes; persistent patients shared about 2,700.

CDR3-region Arm-PCR and iRepertoire HTBI primers produced the TCR beta libraries. Per the original data handling: Samples jointly harbored 55 to 75 TRBV and over 13 TRBJ segments. In TCRdb, the multiplex PCR reads were re-called with MiXCR into one record per CDR3 protein. TCRdb's processing, not the study's, gives the V and J calls here. The sample shows 390,000 or so distinct CDR3 sequences, around 23% of them seen only once. The time point is: persistent/refractory GD, antithyroid drugs over 5 years with positive TRAb. The TCR library used RNA extracted from PBMCs. Diagnosis followed American Thyroid Association guidelines for Graves' disease. This clonotype occurred many times. Its antigen is as yet unknown. Germline V lookup: CDR1 GTSNPN, CDR2 SVGIG (reference sequence). CDR3 length: 13 residues. Trimming stripped 3 bases from V and 1 base from J, with 9 bases between.

V and J are TRBV30 and TRBJ2-5; D is perhaps TRBD1 (6 bases). This receptor was taken from a woman in her forties with Graves disease. The starting material was peripheral blood mononuclear cells (PBMCs), obtained when the disease was refractory, from a patient treated with antithyroid drugs. The CDR3 nucleotides are TGTGCCTGGAGCGGACAGCCCCAAGAGACCCAGTACTTC. Translating gives CAWSGQPQETQYF.